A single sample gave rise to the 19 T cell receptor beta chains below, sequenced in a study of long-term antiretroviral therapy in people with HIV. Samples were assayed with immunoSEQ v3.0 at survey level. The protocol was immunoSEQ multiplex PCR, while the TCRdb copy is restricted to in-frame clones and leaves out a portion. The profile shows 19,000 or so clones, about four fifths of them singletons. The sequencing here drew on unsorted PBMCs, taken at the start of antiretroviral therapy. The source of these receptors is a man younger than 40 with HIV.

DNA for the CDR3: TGTGCCAGCAGTGGCTCTCGGGCGGGCCACAATGAGCAGTTCTTC. Encoded protein: CASSGSRAGHNEQFF. The chain recombines TRBV2 with TRBJ2-1; D perhaps matches TRBD2 (5 bases). Deletions cut 4 bases from V and 5 bases from J, with 15 bases between. This CDR3 comprises 15 residues. CDR1 is SNHLY and CDR2 is FYNNEI in the germline V gene.

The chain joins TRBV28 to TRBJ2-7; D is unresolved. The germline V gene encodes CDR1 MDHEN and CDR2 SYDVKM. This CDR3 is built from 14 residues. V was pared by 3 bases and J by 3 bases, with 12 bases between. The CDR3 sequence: CASSFGSLFYEQYF. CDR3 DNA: TGTGCCAGCAGTTTCGGGTCCCTTTTCTACGAGCAGTACTTC.

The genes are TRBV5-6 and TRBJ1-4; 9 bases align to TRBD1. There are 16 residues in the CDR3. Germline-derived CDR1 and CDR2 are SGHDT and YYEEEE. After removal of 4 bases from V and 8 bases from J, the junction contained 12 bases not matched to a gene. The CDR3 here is CASSMAGDREREKLFF. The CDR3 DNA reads TGTGCCAGCAGCATGGCCGGGGACAGGGAGCGGGAAAAACTGTTTTTT.

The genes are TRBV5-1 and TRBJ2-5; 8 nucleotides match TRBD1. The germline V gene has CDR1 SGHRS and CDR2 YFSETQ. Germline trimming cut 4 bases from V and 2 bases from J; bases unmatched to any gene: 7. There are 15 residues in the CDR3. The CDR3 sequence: CASSRGQGLQETQYF. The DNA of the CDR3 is TGCGCCAGCAGCAGAGGACAGGGCTTACAAGAGACCCAGTACTTC.

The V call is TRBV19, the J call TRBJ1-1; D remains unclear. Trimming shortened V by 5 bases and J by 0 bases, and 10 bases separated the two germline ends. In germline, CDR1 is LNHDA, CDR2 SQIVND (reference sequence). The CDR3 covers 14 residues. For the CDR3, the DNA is TGTGCCAGTAGTTTTAACGGGGTGAACACTGAAGCTTTCTTT. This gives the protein CASSFNGVNTEAFF.

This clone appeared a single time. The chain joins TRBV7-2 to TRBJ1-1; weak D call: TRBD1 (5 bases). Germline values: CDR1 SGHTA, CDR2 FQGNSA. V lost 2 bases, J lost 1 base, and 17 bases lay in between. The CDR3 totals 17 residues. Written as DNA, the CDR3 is TGTGCCAGCAGCTTATATCCGGCAGGGATGGGGAACACTGAAGCTTTCTTT. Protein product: CASSLYPAGMGNTEAFF.

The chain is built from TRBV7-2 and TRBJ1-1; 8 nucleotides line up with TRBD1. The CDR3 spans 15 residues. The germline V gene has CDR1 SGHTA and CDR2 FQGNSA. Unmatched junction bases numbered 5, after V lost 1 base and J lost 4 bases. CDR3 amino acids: CASSLDRTGSTEAFF. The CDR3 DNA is TGTGCCAGCAGCTTAGACAGGACAGGGTCCACTGAAGCTTTCTTT. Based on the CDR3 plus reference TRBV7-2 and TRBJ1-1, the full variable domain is GAGVSQSPSNKVTEKGKDVELRCDPISGHTALYWYRQSLGQGLEFLIYFQGNSAPDKSGLPSDRFSAERTGGSVSTLTIQRTQQEDSAVYLCASSLDRTGSTEAFFGQGTRLTVV.

The CDR3: CATNPQIWPDSNYGYTF. CDR3 bases: TGTGCCACTAACCCCCAAATTTGGCCAGATTCTAACTATGGCTACACCTTC. This chain joins TRBV7-9 and TRBJ1-2; D remains unclear. This CDR3 region has 17 residues. The germline gives CDR1 SEHNR, CDR2 FQNEAQ (reference sequence). The V and J ends lost 10 bases and 0 bases respectively, with 24 bases between them. The full variable domain, rest sourced from reference TRBV7-9 and TRBJ1-2, is DTGVSQNPRHKITKRGQNVTFRCDPISEHNRLYWYRQTLGQGPEFLTYFQNEAQLEKSRLLSDRFSAERPKGSFSTLEIQRTEQGDSAMYLCATNPQIWPDSNYGYTFGSGTRLTVV.

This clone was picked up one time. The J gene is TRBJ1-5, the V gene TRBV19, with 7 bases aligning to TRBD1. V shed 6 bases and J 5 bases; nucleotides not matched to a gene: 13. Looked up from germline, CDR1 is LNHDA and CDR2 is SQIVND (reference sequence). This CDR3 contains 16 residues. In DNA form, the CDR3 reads TGTGCCAGTAGCTGGCCCCAGGGGGAGTCGGATCAGCCCCAGCATTTT. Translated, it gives CASSWPQGESDQPQHF.

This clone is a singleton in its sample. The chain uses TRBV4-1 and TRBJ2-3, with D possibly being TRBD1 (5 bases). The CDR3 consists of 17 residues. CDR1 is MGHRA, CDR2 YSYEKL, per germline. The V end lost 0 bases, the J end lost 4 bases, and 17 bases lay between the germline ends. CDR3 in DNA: TGCGCCAGCAGCCAAGATGGACGAGTCAGGGCGTCAGATACGCAGTATTTT. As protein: CASSQDGRVRASDTQYF.

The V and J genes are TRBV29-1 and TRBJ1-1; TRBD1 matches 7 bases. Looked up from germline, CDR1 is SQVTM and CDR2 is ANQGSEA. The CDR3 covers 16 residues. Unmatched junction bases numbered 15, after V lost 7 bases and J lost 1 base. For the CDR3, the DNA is TGCAGCGCCGGCGGACAGGTTGCAACCCCGAACACTGAAGCTTTCTTT. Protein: CSAGGQVATPNTEAFF. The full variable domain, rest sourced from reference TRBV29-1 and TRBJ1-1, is SAVISQKPSRDICQRGTSLTIQCQVDSQVTMMFWYRQQPGQSLTLIATANQGSEATYESGFVIDKFPISRPNLTFSTLTVSNMSPEDSSIYLCSAGGQVATPNTEAFFGQGTRLTVV.

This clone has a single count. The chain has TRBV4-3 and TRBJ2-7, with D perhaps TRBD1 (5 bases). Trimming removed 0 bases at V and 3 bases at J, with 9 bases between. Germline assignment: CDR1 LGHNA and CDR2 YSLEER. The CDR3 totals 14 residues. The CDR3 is CASSQDFQGYEQYF. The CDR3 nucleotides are TGCGCCAGCAGCCAAGATTTCCAGGGCTACGAGCAGTACTTC.

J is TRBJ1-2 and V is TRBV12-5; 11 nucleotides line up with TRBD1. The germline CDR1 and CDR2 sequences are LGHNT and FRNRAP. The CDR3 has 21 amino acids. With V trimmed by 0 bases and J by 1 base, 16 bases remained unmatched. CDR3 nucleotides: TGTGCTAGTGGTTTGGTACGAAAGGACAGGGGGCCTAGAAGGGATAACTATGGCTACACCTTC. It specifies CASGLVRKDRGPRRDNYGYTF. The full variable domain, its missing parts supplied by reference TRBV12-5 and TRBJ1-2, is DARVTQTPRHKVTEMGQEVTMRCQPILGHNTVFWYRQTMMQGLELLAYFRNRAPLDDSGMPKDRFSAEMPDATLATLKIQPSEPRDSAVYFCASGLVRKDRGPRRDNYGYTFGSGTRLTVV.

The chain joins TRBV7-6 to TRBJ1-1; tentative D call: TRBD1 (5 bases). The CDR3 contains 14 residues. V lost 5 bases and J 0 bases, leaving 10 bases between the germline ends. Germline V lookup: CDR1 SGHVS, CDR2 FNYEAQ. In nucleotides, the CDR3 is TGTGCCAGCAGCCCTGGACAAATGAACACTGAAGCTTTCTTT. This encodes CASSPGQMNTEAFF.

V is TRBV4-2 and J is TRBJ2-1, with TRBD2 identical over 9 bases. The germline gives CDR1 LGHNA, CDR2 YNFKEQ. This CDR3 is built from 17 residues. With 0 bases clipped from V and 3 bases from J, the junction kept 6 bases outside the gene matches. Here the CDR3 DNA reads TGTGCCAGCAGCCAAGATCGCGGGAGGGGGTACTACAATGAGCAGTTCTTC. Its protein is CASSQDRGRGYYNEQFF.

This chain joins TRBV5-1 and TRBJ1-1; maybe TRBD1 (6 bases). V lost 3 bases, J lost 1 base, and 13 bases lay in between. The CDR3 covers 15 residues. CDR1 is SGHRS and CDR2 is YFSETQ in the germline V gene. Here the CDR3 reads CASSYWGGENTEAFF. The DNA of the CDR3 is TGCGCCAGCAGCTACTGGGGGGGCGAGAACACTGAAGCTTTCTTT.

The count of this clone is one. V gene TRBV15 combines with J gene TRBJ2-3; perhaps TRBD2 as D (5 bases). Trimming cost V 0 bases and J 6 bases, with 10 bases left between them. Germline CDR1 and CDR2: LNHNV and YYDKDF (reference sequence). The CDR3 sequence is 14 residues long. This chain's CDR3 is CATSRERVPDTQYF. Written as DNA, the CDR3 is TGTGCCACCAGCAGAGAGCGGGTGCCCGATACGCAGTATTTT.

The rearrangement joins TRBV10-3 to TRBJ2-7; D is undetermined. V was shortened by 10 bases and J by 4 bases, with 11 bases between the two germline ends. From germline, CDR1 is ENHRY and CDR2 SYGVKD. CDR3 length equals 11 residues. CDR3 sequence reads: CATSQNYEQYF. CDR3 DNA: TGTGCCACCTCGCAAAATTACGAGCAGTACTTC.

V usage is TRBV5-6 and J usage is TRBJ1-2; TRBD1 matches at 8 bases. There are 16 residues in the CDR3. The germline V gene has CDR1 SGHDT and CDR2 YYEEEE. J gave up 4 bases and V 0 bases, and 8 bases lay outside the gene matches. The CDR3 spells CASSLETGEASYGYTF. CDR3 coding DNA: TGTGCCAGCAGCTTGGAGACAGGGGAGGCAAGCTATGGCTACACCTTC.